This T cell receptor beta chain was retrieved from a study of blood T cell repertoires in COVID-19 (dated by TCRdb to about 2020). In terms of the full investigation: Samples from collaborators originated in the United States, Italy and Spain and spanned both the acute and convalescent phases of COVID-19. The prospective study material was composed of cDNA or gDNA derived from T cells, B-cell-depleted T cells, or PBMCs. Deeply sampled blood TCRbeta repertoires from subjects exposed to, actively infected with, or recovered from COVID-19 were included in the dataset. The repertoires were released in a freely available public database intended as a resource for research on the immune response to SARS-CoV-2. The samples were drawn from two sources: the first 160 participants of the ongoing ImmuneRACE study, and 1,254 subjects contributed by 6 global collaborators. The sample metadata nearly always contained a de-identified subject ID, COVID-19 status, age in years and sex. HLA class I and class II types, where available, came from metadata supplied by the sample provider rather than from assay-based typing.

Each collaborating institution followed its own protocols to collect whole blood in K2EDTA tubes. For TCRbeta analysis, collaborator samples were shipped as frozen whole blood, as isolated PBMCs, or as DNA extracted from either sample type. What the work shows at the level of the full study, not this receptor alone: The amount of clinical and demographic metadata varied by source and participant and was provided uncurated.

About this clone itself: This clone's antigen is unknown. Per-base quality was not reported, and no clone a single base away is much larger than it.

The CDR3, cysteine through phenylalanine, is 14 amino acids long. The kept DNA is CDR3 alone, 42 bases in frame from the first base. The germline V gene (reference sequence) specifies SEHNR as CDR1 and FQNEAQ as CDR2. V is clipped by 5 bases and J by 2 bases, and the sequence between their germline boundaries is 13 bases long. TCRbeta CDR3 regions were amplified from genomic DNA using the immunoSEQ Assay, a bias-controlled multiplex PCR. The authors' pipeline ran thus. The number of nucleated cells in each sample was estimated from the amplification of reference gene primers within the assay. Sequence reads were collapsed and filtered to measure the absolute abundance of every unique TCRbeta CDR3 rearrangement. For each sample, productive Simpson clonality was calculated as the square root of Simpson's diversity index across productive rearrangements. TCRdb stores this immuneACCESS table with in-frame sequences only. Part of the clones is absent; in the studies checked, under half of the shortfall reflects unresolved V genes, and no reason is known for the rest. The DNA gave D and trimming, while V, J and clone size come from that table. The sample table records 270,000 or so clones; roughly 85% of these occur just once. Clones ranked in the top ten supply roughly 3% of the sample.

This sequence was found in a woman younger than 30 with acute or convalescent COVID-19. Sequenced material: peripheral blood. This chain joins TRBV7-9 to TRBJ2-7, and the D gene may be TRBD2, 5 bases matching. The DNA reads TGTGCCAGCAGCGCCCCTACTAGTACCTACGAGCAGTACTTC. It translates to CASSAPTSTYEQYF.